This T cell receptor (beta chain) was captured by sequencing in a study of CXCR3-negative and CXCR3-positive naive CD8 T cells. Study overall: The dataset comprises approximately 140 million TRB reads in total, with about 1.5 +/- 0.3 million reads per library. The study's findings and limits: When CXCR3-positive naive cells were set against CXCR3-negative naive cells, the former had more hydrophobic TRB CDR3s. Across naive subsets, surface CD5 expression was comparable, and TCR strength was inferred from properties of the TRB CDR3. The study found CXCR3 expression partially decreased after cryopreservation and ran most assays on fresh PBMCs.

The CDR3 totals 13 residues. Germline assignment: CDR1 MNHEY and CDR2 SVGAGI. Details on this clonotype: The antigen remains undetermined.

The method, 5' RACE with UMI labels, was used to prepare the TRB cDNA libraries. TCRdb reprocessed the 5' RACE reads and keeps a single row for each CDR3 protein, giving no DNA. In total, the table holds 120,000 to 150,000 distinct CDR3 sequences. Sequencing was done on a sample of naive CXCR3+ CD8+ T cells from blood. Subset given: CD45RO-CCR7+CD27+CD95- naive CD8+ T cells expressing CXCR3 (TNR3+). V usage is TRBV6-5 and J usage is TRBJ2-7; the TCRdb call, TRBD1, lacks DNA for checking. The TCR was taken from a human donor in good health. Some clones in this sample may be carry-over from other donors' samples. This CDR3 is CASSQQGVGEQYF.